One and the same sample provided the 10 T cell receptor beta chains below, sequenced in a study of T-cell memory formation after mild COVID-19. Via MiXCR, TCRdb re-called the 5' RACE reads, giving one row per CDR3 protein. The repertoire includes 310,000 or so distinct CDR3 sequences, approximately 15% of them detected once, and roughly 23% sits in the top ten. The sequenced material came from PBMCs or a T cell subset sorted from them (not recorded which). The receptors come from a young man who had mild COVID-19 (a few samples of this study predate the infection). Cell type and time point are not known.

This chain connects TRBV21-1 to TRBJ1-5; TRBD1 is the table's D call, not checked against the DNA. TRBV21-1 has pseudogene status. CDR3 length: 14 amino acids. CDR3 amino acids: CASTKPGENQPQHF. In DNA form, the CDR3 reads TGTGCCAGCACGAAACCGGGAGAAAATCAGCCCCAGCATTTT.

Only a few counts were recorded for this clonotype. This sequence joins TRBV7-6 and TRBJ2-2, with TRBD2 as a possible D gene (6 bases). V lost 1 base, J lost 1 base, and 13 bases lay in between. The CDR3 contains 17 residues. Germline V gene lookup returns CDR1 SGHVS and CDR2 FNYEAQ. CDR3 region: CASSLDQGLLNTGELFF. For the CDR3, the DNA is TGTGCCAGCAGCTTAGATCAGGGACTCCTGAACACCGGGGAGCTGTTTTTT.

The chain recombines TRBV29-1 with TRBJ1-2; D possibly corresponds to TRBD1 (6 bases). Trimming took off 7 bases at V and 7 bases at J, with 19 bases between the two ends. The CDR3 loop spans 13 amino acids. CDR1 is SQVTM and CDR2 is ANQGSEA in the germline V gene. The CDR3 spells CSAHSSGASGYTF. The CDR3 DNA reads TGCAGCGCCCATTCTTCGGGGGCGTCTGGCTACACCTTC.

This clonotype has more than one count but fewer than ten. This sequence joins TRBV20-1 and TRBJ1-1; D remains unclear. Per germline, CDR1 DFQATT and CDR2 SNEGSKA (reference sequence). This CDR3 has 12 amino acids. Trimming shortened V by 6 bases and J by 5 bases, and 13 bases separated the two germline ends. The CDR3 coding sequence is TGCAGTGCAAATCCAGGAGGGACTGAAGCTTTCTTT. Amino acids: CSANPGGTEAFF.

In its sample, this clonotype was seen a few times. This rearrangement joins TRBV20-1 to TRBJ2-3; D is perhaps TRBD2 (7 bases). The germline V gene encodes CDR1 DFQATT and CDR2 SNEGSKA (reference sequence). This CDR3 comprises 15 residues. The V gene lost 6 bases and the J gene lost 4 bases, with 20 bases spanning the gap. The chain's CDR3 is CSADLAQGRADTQYF. The CDR3 region has the DNA TGCAGTGCCGATCTCGCGCAGGGGAGGGCAGATACGCAGTATTTT.

The rearrangement uses TRBV6-2 or TRBV6-3 and TRBJ2-3; 13 bases map to TRBD2. CDR3 size: 17 residues. The trim removed 0 bases at V and 2 bases at J, leaving 2 bases unmatched. Germline assignment: CDR1 MNHEY and CDR2 SVGEGT. The CDR3: CASSYSLAGGNTDTQYF. DNA for the CDR3: TGTGCCAGCAGTTACTCACTAGCGGGGGGGAACACAGATACGCAGTATTTT.

V usage is TRBV6-4 and J usage is TRBJ2-3, with TRBD1 matching 7 bases. The CDR3 runs to 13 residues. The junction had 5 bases not matched to a gene; V was cut back by 8 bases and J by 3 bases. Looked up from germline, CDR1 is MRHNA and CDR2 is SNTAGT. CDR3 nucleotide sequence: TGTGCCAGCGGGCAGGGGGATACAGATACGCAGTATTTT. Its translation: CASGQGDTDTQYF.

This clonotype appeared a few times. The chain joins TRBV18 to TRBJ2-2; 7 positions match TRBD1. V trimming: 2 bases; J trimming: 1 base; junction bases outside the gene matches: 4. Germline assignment: CDR1 KGHSH and CDR2 LQKENI. The CDR3 is 16 amino acids. CDR3 in amino acids: CASSPDRARNTGELFF. The DNA for the CDR3 is TGTGCCAGCTCACCAGACAGGGCACGGAACACCGGGGAGCTGTTTTTT.

The table lists this clonotype with a few counts. This chain joins TRBV7-9 and TRBJ2-3; 7 bases map to TRBD1. V lost 4 bases and J lost 5; bases outside the gene matches: 15. Germline lookup yields CDR1 SEHNR and CDR2 FQNEAQ (reference sequence). CDR3 length: 17 amino acids. CDR3 region: CASSYGLWTGEGDTQYF. Written as DNA, the CDR3 is TGTGCCAGCAGCTACGGATTGTGGACAGGTGAGGGAGATACGCAGTATTTT.

The V gene is TRBV5-1, the J gene TRBJ1-6, with D possibly matching TRBD1 (5 bases). Germline lookup yields CDR1 SGHRS and CDR2 YFSETQ. The CDR3 sequence is 14 residues long. The V and J ends lost 0 bases and 8 bases respectively, with 9 bases between them. The CDR3 DNA reads as TGCGCCAGCAGCTTGGGGCGGGGGGATTCACCCCTCCACTTT. The encoded protein is CASSLGRGDSPLHF. Drawing the rest from reference TRBV5-1 and TRBJ1-6, the complete variable domain is KAGVTQTPRYLIKTRGQQVTLSCSPISGHRSVSWYQQTPGQGLQFLFEYFSETQRNKGNFPGRFSGRQFSNSRSEMNVSTLELGDSALYLCASSLGRGDSPLHFGNGTRLTVT.